The sequence of this T cell receptor (beta chain) was determined in a study of blood T cell repertoires in COVID-19. This CDR3 spans 13 amino acids. Germline V gives CDR1 GTSNPN, CDR2 SVGIG (reference sequence). V was shortened by 2 bases and J by 2 bases, with 9 bases between the two germline ends. In the original workflow: By means of reference gene primer amplification, nucleated cell counts were estimated. Sequencing was performed with immunoSEQ multiplex PCR; in TCRdb, only in-frame clones are kept and a portion is missing. The V and J calls and the clone size are those of that table, but D and trimming were determined from the DNA. The data show roughly 290,000 clones, about 93% seen once. Seattle patients were enrolled while actively infected and followed longitudinally.

Sequencing was carried out using peripheral blood. This sequence was found in a woman in her twenties or thirties with COVID-19, enrolled during active disease. This sequence joins TRBV30 and TRBJ1-2; D is uncertain. CDR3 sequence (DNA): TGTGCCTGGAGTATCCGACTAAACTATGGCTACACCTTC. Its protein product is CAWSIRLNYGYTF.